A single sample is the source of the 7 T cell receptor beta chains below, sequenced in a study of Tregs in tolerant kidney transplant recipients. Sequenced by immunoSEQ multiplex PCR; TCRdb stores in-frame clones only, minus some. Listed are 31,000 or so clones; around 14% falls within the top ten. The specimen comprised CD8+ T cells from blood, sampled before the transplant. These receptors were taken from a human donor who received a combined kidney and bone marrow transplant.

With regard to this clone: The missing CDR3 end, 3 residues past where the read stops, is filled in from the germline J gene. The chain uses TRBV12-3 or TRBV12-4 and TRBJ1-1; D is unresolved. Trimming shortened V by 4 bases and J by 4 bases, and 4 bases separated the two germline ends. This CDR3 contains 11 residues. The part of the CDR3 DNA that was read is TGTGCCAGCAGTTCCGGCACTGAA. It codes for CASSSGTE. The whole CDR3 protein reads CASSSGTEAFF.

Turning to this clone: The read is 3 residues too short to cover the CDR3 end, so that end is filled in from the germline J gene. This rearrangement joins TRBV5-6 to TRBJ2-7; 11 nucleotides line up with TRBD2. J was trimmed by 3 bases and V by 4 bases; bases with no gene match: 3. The CDR3 sequence is 14 residues long. Germline values: CDR1 SGHDT, CDR2 YYEEEE. The CDR3 region is CASSPGTSGYEQYF. The sequenced part of the CDR3 DNA is TGTGCCAGCAGCCCCGGGACTAGCGGCTACGAG.

On this clone: The read comes to an end 3 residues before the CDR3 does, leaving the germline J gene to fill in the end. The chain is built from TRBV7-3 and TRBJ2-3; 10 nucleotides line up with TRBD2. The CDR3 sequence is 17 residues long. CDR1 and CDR2 (germline): SGHTA, FQGTGA. V was pared by 4 bases and J by 0 bases, with 7 bases of the junction left unmatched. The DNA read from the CDR3 is TGTGCCAGCAGCTCCGGACTAGCGGAGACTAGCACAGATACG. This gives the protein CASSSGLAETSTDT. The CDR3, in full, reads CASSSGLAETSTDTQYF.

About this clone itself: Read data end 3 residues before the CDR3 end; the end is taken from the germline J gene. The genes are TRBV13 and TRBJ2-3; 10 bases agree with TRBD2. The V segment lost 2 bases and the J segment 6 bases; nucleotides outside the gene matches: 11. This CDR3 is 17 amino acids long. Per germline, CDR1 PRHDT and CDR2 FYEKMQ (reference sequence). The sequenced CDR3 bases are TGTGCCAGCAGCTTACAAGCGGGAGGGCCTGATAGGGATACG. As protein: CASSLQAGGPDRDT. The CDR3, in full, reads CASSLQAGGPDRDTQYF.

To note about this clone: The missing CDR3 end, 3 residues past where the read stops, is filled in from the germline J gene. J is TRBJ2-7 and V is TRBV7-8; 9 nucleotides align to TRBD2. The J segment lost 6 bases and the V segment lost 1 base, leaving 7 bases of the junction unmatched. This CDR3 is built from 15 residues. Germline values: CDR1 SGHVS, CDR2 FQNEAQ. The DNA read from the CDR3 is TGTGCCAGCAGCTTAGAGGATAGCGGGAGCCCCGAG. Its translation is CASSLEDSGSPE. The CDR3 in its entirety is CASSLEDSGSPEQYF.

Details on this clone: The read ends 3 residues early relative to the CDR3; the germline J gene fills the gap. V and J are TRBV19 and TRBJ1-4; 8 bases fit TRBD1. V lost 5 bases, J lost 2 bases, and 7 bases stayed unmatched. The CDR3 consists of 16 residues. Germline assignment: CDR1 LNHDA and CDR2 SQIVND (reference sequence). The CDR3 is CASSPTGGGTNEKLFF. The DNA read from the CDR3 is TGTGCCAGTAGTCCAACAGGGGGAGGTACTAATGAAAAA.

The part of the CDR3 DNA that was read is TGTGCCAGTAGTGAGAAAGCGGGAGATGAG. Translating it yields CASSEKAGDE. The whole CDR3 protein is CASSEKAGDEQFF. J is TRBJ2-1 and V is TRBV19, with TRBD2 matching over 8 bases. Coverage ceases 3 residues before the CDR3 finishes, and the germline J gene fills in the end. V was clipped by 5 bases and J by 8 bases; unmatched bases: 5. Germline loops: CDR1 LNHDA, CDR2 SQIVND (reference sequence). The CDR3 has 13 residues.